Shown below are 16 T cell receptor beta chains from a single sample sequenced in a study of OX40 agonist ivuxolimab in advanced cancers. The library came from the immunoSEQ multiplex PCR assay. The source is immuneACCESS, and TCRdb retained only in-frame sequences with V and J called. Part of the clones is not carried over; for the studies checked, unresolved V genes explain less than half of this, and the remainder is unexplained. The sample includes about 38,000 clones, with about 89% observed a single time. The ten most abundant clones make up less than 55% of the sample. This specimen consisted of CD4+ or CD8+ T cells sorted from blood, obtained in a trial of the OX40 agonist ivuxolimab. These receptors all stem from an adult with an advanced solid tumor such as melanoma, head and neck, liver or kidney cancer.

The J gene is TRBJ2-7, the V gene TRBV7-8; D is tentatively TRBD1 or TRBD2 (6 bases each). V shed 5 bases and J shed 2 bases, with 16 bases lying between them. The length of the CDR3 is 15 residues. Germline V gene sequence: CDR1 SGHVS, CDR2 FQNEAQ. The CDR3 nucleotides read TGTGCCAGCAGCCGCGAGGAGGGGGGCGCCTACGAGCAGTACTTC. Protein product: CASSREEGGAYEQYF.

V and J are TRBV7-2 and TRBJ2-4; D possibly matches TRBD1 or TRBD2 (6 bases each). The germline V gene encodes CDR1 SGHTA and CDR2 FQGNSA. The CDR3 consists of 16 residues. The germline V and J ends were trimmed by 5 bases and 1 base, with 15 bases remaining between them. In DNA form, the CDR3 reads TGTGCCAGCAGCAGTTACGGGGGCTTTGCCAAAAACATTCAGTACTTC. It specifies CASSSYGGFAKNIQYF.

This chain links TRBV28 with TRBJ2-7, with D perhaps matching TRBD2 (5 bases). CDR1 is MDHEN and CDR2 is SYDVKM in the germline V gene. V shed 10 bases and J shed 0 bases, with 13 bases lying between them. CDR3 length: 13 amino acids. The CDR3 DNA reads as TGTGCCACCAAAAACGGAGGCTCCTACGAGCAGTACTTC. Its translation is CATKNGGSYEQYF.

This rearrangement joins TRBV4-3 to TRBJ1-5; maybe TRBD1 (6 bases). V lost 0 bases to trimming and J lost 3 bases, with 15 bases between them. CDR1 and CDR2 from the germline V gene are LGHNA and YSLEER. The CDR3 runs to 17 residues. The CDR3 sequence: CASSQDPVGANNQPQHF. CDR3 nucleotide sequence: TGCGCCAGCAGCCAAGATCCGGTGGGGGCGAACAATCAGCCCCAGCATTTT.

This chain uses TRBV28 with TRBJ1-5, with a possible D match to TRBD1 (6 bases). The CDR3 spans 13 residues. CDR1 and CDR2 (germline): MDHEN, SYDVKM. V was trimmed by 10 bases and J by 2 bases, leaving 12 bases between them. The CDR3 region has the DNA TGTGCCACCACAGGGAACGGCAATCAGCCCCAGCATTTT. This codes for CATTGNGNQPQHF.

The CDR3 DNA reads as TGTGCCAGCGGACTAGCGGGGTTCAATGAGCAGTTCTTC. It encodes CASGLAGFNEQFF. The rearrangement links TRBV9 to TRBJ2-1; TRBD2 aligns across 12 bases. Germline V gives CDR1 SGDLS, CDR2 YYNGEE. V was clipped by 7 bases and J by 6 bases; unmatched bases: 2. The CDR3 runs 13 residues.

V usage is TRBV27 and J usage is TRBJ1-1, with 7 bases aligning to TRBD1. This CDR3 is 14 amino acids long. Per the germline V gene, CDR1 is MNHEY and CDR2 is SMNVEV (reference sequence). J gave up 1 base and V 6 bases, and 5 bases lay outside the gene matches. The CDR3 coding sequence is TGTGCCAGCAGAGCCGGGACAGCGAACACTGAAGCTTTCTTT. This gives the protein CASRAGTANTEAFF.

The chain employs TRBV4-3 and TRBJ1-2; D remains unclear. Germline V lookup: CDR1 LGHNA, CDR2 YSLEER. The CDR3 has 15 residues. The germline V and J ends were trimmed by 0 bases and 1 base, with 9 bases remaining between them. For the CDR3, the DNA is TGCGCCAGCAGCCAAGATGCAGGAGGTAACTATGGCTACACCTTC. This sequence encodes CASSQDAGGNYGYTF.

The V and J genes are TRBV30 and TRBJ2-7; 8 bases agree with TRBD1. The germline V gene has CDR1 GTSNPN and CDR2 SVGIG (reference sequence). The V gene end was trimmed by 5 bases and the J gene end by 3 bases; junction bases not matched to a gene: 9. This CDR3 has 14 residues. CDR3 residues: CAWDLGQGLYEQYF. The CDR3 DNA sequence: TGTGCCTGGGATCTAGGACAGGGTCTCTACGAGCAGTACTTC.

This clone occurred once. CDR3 loop: CASSHLAGAGNEQFF. The CDR3 region has the DNA TGCGCCAGCAGCCATTTAGCGGGGGCGGGCAATGAGCAGTTCTTC. The chain is built from TRBV4-1 and TRBJ2-1, with 9 bases identical to TRBD2. V lost 3 bases and J lost 6; bases outside the gene matches: 6. The germline V gene has CDR1 MGHRA and CDR2 YSYEKL. The CDR3 is made up of 15 amino acids.

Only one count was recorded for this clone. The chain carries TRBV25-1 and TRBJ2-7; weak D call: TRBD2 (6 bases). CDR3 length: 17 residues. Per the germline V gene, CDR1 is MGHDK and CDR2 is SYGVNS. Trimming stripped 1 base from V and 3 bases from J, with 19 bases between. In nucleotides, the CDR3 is TGTGCCAGCAGTGAATCAAGAGTTAGCGGCAGGAACTACGAGCAGTACTTC. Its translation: CASSESRVSGRNYEQYF.

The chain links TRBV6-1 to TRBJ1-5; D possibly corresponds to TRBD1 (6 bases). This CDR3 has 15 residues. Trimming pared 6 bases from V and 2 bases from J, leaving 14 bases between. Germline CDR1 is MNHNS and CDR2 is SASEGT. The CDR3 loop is CASSPTGFGNQPQHF. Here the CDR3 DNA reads TGTGCCAGCAGCCCAACAGGGTTCGGCAATCAGCCCCAGCATTTT.

The CDR3 sequence is CASSSGDILNTEAFF. Here the CDR3 DNA reads TGTGCCAGCAGCTCGGGGGACATACTAAACACTGAAGCTTTCTTT. V is TRBV9 and J is TRBJ1-1; weak D call: TRBD1 (6 bases). The V end lost 4 bases, the J end lost 2 bases, and 15 bases lay between the germline ends. Per germline, CDR1 SGDLS and CDR2 YYNGEE. The CDR3 is 15 residues long.

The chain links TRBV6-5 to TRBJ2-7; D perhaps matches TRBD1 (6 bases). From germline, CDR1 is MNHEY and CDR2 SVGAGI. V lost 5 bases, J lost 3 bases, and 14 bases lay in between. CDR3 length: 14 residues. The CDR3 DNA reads TGTGCCAGCAGTCTCCGGGACACCTTCTACGAGCAGTACTTC. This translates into CASSLRDTFYEQYF.

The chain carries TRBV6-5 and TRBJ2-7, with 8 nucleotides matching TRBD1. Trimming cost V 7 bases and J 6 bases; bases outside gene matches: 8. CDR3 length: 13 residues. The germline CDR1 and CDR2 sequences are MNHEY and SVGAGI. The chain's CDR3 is CASTYGQGLEQYF. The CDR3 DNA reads TGTGCCAGCACCTATGGACAGGGCCTCGAGCAGTACTTC.

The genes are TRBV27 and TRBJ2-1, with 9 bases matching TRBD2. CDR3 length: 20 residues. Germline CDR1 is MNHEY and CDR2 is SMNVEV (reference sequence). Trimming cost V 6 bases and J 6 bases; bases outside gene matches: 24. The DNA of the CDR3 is TGTGCCAGCAGGCCCAAGCCTAGCGGGGAACTCCTCTCACCGTTCAATGAGCAGTTCTTC. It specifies CASRPKPSGELLSPFNEQFF.